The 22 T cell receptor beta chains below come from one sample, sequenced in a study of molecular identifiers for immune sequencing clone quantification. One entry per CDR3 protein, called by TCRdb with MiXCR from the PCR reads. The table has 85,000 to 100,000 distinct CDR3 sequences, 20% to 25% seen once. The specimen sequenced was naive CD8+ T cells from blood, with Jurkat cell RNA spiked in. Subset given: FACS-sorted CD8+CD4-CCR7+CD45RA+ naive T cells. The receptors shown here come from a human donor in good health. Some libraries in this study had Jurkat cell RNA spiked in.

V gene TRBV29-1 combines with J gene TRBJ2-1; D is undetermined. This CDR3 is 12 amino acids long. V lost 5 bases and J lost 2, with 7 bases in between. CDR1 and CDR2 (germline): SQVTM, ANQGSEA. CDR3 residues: CSVQGTYNEQFF. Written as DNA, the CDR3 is TGCAGCGTTCAAGGGACCTACAATGAGCAGTTCTTC.

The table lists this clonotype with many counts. The DNA for the CDR3 is TGTGCCAGCAGCTTTACCCGACTAGCGGGGACAGATACGCAGTATTTT. Amino acids: CASSFTRLAGTDTQYF. The genes are TRBV7-9 and TRBJ2-3; 11 bases map to TRBD2. V trimming: 3 bases; J trimming: 3 bases; junction bases outside the gene matches: 5. The CDR3 length is 16 residues. Germline CDR1 reads SEHNR; CDR2 reads FQNEAQ (reference sequence).

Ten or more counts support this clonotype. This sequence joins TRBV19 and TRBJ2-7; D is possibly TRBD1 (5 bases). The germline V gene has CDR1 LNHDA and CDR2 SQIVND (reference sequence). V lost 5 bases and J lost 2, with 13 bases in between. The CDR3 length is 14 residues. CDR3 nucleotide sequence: TGTGCCAGTAGTCGGACGGACATCGCCTACGAGCAGTACTTC. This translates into CASSRTDIAYEQYF. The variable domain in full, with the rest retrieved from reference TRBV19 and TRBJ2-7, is DGGITQSPKYLFRKEGQNVTLSCEQNLNHDAMYWYRQDPGQGLRLIYYSQIVNDFQKGDIAEGYSVSREKKESFPLTVTSAQKNPTAFYLCASSRTDIAYEQYFGPGTRLTVT.

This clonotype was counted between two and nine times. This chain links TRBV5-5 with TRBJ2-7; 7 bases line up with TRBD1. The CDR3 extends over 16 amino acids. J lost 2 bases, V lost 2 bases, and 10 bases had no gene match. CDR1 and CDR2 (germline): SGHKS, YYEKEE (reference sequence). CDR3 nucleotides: TGTGCCAGCAGCTTAACCGGGACAGCCCTTGCCTACGAGCAGTACTTC. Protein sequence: CASSLTGTALAYEQYF.

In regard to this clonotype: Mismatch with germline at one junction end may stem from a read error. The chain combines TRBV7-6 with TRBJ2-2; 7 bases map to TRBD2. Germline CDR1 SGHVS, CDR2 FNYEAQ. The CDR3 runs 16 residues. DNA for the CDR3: TGTGCCAGCAGCTCCCGTCTAGCGGCAAACACCGGGGAGCCGTGTTTT. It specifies CASSSRLAANTGEPCF.

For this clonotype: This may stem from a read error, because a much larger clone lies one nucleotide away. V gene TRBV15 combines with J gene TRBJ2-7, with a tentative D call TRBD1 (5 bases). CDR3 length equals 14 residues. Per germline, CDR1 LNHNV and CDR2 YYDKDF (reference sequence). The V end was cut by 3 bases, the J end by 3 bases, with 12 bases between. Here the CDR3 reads CATSRERQCYEQYF. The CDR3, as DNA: TGTGCCACCAGCAGGGAACGACAGTGCTACGAGCAGTACTTC.

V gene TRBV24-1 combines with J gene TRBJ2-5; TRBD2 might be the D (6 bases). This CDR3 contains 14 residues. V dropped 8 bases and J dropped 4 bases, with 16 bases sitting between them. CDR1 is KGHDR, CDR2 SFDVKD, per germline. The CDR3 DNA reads TGTGCCACCATTAGCGGAGACGGCACAGAGACCCAGTACTTC. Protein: CATISGDGTETQYF.

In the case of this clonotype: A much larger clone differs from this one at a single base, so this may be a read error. The CDR3 DNA follows: TGCAGTGCCCAGCCTAGCTCCTACAATAAGCAGTTCTTC. Amino acids: CSAQPSSYNKQFF. The chain has TRBV20-1 and TRBJ2-1; TRBD2 might be the D (5 bases). Germline assignment: CDR1 DFQATT and CDR2 SNEGSKA (reference sequence). The CDR3 totals 13 residues.

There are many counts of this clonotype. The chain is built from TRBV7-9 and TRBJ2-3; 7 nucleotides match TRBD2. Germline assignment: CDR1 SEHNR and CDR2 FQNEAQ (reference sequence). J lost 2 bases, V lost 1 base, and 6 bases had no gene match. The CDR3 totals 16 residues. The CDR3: CASSLVGGGLTDTQYF. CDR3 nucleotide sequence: TGTGCCAGCAGCTTAGTTGGGGGAGGGCTCACAGATACGCAGTATTTT. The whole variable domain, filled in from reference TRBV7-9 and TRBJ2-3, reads DTGVSQNPRHKITKRGQNVTFRCDPISEHNRLYWYRQTLGQGPEFLTYFQNEAQLEKSRLLSDRFSAERPKGSFSTLEIQRTEQGDSAMYLCASSLVGGGLTDTQYFGPGTRLTVL.

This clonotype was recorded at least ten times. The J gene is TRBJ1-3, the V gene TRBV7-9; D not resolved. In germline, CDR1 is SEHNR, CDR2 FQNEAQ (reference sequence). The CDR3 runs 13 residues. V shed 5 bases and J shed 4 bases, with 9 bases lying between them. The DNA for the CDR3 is TGTGCCAGCAGCACCCGGCCGGGAAACACCATATATTTT. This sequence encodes CASSTRPGNTIYF.

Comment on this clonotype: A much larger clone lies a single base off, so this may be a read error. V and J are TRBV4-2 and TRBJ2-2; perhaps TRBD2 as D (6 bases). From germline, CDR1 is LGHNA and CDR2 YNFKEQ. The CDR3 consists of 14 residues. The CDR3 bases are TGTGCCAGCGGCCAGGGACTTAACACCGGGGAGCTGTTTTTT. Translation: CASGQGLNTGELFF.

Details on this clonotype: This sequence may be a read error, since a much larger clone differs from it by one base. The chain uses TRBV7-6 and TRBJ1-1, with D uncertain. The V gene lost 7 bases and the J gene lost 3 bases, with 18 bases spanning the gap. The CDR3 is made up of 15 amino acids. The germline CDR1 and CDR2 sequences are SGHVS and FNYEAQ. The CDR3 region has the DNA TGTGCCAGCACTGGCTTCGCTAGAGAGGACACTGAAGCTTTCTTT. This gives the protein CASTGFAREDTEAFF.

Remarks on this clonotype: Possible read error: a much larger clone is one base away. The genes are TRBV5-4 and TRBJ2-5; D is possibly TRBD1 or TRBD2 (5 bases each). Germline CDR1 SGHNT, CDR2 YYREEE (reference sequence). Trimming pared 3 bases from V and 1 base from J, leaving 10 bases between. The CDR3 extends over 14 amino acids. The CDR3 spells CASSSGRFQETQYF. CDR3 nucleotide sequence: TGTGCCAGCAGCTCGGGACGGTTCCAAGAGACCCAGTACTTC.

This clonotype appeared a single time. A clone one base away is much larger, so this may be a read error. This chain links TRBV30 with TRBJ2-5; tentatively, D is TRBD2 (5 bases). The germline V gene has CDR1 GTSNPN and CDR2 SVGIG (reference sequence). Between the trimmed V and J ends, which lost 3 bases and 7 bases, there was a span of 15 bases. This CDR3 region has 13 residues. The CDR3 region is CAWREDPTVTQYF. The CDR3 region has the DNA TGTGCCTGGAGGGAGGACCCGACCGTGACCCAGTACTTC.

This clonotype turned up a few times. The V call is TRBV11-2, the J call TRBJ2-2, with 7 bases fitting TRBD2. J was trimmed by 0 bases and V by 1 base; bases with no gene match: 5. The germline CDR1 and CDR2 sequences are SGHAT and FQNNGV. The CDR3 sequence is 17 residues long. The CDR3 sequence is CASSLVGRLPNTGELFF. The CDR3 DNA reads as TGTGCCAGCAGCTTAGTCGGGAGGCTACCGAACACCGGGGAGCTGTTTTTT.

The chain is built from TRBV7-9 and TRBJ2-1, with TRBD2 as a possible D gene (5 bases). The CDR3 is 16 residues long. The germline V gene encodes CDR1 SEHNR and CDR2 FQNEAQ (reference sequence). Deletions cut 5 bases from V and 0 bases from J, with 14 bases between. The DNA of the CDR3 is TGTGCCAGCAGCCCTCTCGGGGTTGGCTCCTACAATGAGCAGTTCTTC. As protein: CASSPLGVGSYNEQFF.

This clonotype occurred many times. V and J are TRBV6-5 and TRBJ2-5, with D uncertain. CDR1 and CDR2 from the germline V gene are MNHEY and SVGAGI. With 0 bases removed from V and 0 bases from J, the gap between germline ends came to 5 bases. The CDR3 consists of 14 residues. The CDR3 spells CASSYSPDQETQYF. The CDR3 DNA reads TGTGCCAGCAGTTACTCGCCAGACCAAGAGACCCAGTACTTC.

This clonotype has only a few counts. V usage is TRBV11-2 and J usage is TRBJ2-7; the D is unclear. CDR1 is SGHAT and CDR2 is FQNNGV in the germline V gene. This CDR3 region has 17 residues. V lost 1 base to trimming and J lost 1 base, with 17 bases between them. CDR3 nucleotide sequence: TGTGCCAGCAGCTTAGTATCCGGAGCTGTAGGGTCCTACGAGCAGTACTTC. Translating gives CASSLVSGAVGSYEQYF. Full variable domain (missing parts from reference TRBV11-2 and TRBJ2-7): EAGVAQSPRYKIIEKRQSVAFWCNPISGHATLYWYQQILGQGPKLLIQFQNNGVVDDSQLPKDRFSAERLKGVDSTLKIQPAKLEDSAVYLCASSLVSGAVGSYEQYFGPGTRLTVT.

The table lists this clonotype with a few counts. Written as DNA, the CDR3 is TGTGCCATCAGCTGGGATGGCTCCTACGAGCAGTACTTC. This sequence encodes CAISWDGSYEQYF. The chain couples TRBV10-3 to TRBJ2-7, with no clear D. There are 13 residues in the CDR3. The germline V gene encodes CDR1 ENHRY and CDR2 SYGVKD. Trimming shortened V by 6 bases and J by 0 bases, and 9 bases separated the two germline ends.

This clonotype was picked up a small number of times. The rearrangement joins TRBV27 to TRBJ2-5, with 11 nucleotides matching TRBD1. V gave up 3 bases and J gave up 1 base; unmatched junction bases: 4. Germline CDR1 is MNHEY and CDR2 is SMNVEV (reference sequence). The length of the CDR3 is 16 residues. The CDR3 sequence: CASSFRDRGVQETQYF. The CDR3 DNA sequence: TGTGCCAGCAGTTTCCGGGACAGGGGGGTCCAAGAGACCCAGTACTTC.

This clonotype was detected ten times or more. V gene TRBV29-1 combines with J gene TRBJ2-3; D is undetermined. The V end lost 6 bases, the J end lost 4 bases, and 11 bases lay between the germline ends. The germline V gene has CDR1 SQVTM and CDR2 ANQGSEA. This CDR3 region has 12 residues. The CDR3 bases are TGCAGCGTCCTTGAGGTCGCAGATACGCAGTATTTT. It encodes CSVLEVADTQYF.

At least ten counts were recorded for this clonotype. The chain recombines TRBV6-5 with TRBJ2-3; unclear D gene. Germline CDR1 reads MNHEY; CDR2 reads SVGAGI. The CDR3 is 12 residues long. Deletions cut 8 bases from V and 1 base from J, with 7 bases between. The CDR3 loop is CASGYRTDTQYF. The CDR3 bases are TGTGCCAGCGGATATCGCACAGATACGCAGTATTTT.